Given below is one TCR beta chain in context. Together with a sample-barcoded 5' primer, a J-beta primer mix was included in a second PCR lasting roughly 7 to 11 cycles. TCRdb re-analysed the 5' RACE reads in MiXCR, keeping a single row per CDR3 protein. The sample consists of more than 800,000 distinct CDR3 sequences, 35% to 50% of them appearing once. In germline, CDR1 is SGHTA, CDR2 FQGTGA. The ends were cut back, 5 bases at V and 0 bases at J, with 11 bases in the middle. The CDR3 loop spans 15 amino acids. The data stem from a study of blood T cells in healthy people across ages. The V call is TRBV7-3, the J call TRBJ2-1; D is unresolved. Input material: blood. This TCR derives from a woman between 55 and 75 years old in good health. The CDR3 sequence is CASSLDVSSYNEQFF. CDR3 DNA sequence: TGTGCCAGCAGCCTAGACGTAAGCTCCTACAATGAGCAGTTCTTC.